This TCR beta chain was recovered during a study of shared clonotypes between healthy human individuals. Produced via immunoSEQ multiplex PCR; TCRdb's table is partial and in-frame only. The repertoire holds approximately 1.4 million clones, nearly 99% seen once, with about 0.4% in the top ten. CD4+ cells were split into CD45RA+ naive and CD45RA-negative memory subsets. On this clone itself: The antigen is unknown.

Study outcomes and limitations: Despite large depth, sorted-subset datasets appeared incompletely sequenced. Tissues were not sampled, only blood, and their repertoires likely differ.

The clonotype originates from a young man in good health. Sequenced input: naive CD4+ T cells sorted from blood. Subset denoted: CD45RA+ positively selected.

CDR3 sequence (DNA): TGTGCCAGCAGTTACGGGATGGGTACAAGCAATCAGCCCCAGCATTTT. As protein: CASSYGMGTSNQPQHF. The V gene is TRBV6-6, the J gene TRBJ1-5; D unresolved. The CDR3 contains 16 residues. V lost 2 bases to trimming and J lost 1 base, with 12 bases between them. The germline gives CDR1 MNHNY, CDR2 SVGAGI (reference sequence).